These 18 T cell receptor beta chains originate from one sample sequenced in a study of human T cells and chemical hapten exposure. Sample time point: pre-sensitization, week 0. The treatment: therapeutic diphenylcyclopropenone sensitization with weekly scalp DPC. One entry per CDR3 protein, called by TCRdb with MiXCR from the RACE reads. The table has 280,000 or so distinct CDR3 sequences, approximately 7.5% seen once. Material: whole blood, obtained in connection with sensitization to the hapten diphenylcyclopropenone (DPC). The origin of the receptors is a man between 18 and 29 years old with alopecia areata. Some clones in this sample may be carry-over from other donors' samples.

This clonotype was recorded a few times. This chain connects TRBV6-5 to TRBJ2-3; 11 nucleotides align to TRBD2. Per the germline V gene, CDR1 is MNHEY and CDR2 is SVGAGI. The CDR3 contains 18 residues. V dropped 0 bases and J dropped 3; count of bases not matched to a gene: 8. The CDR3 DNA reads as TGTGCCAGCAGTTACTCGACTAGCGGGGAGGTTGGGACAGATACGCAGTATTTT. Protein product: CASSYSTSGEVGTDTQYF.

This clonotype was seen only a few times. V gene TRBV7-9 combines with J gene TRBJ2-3, with D maybe TRBD2 (6 bases). Trimming shortened V by 4 bases and J by 1 base, and 15 bases separated the two germline ends. The V gene's germline CDR1 is SEHNR and CDR2 FQNEAQ (reference sequence). The CDR3 has 16 residues. CDR3 bases: TGTGCCAGCAGCTCCCCGAGGGGCGGGGGCACAGATACGCAGTATTTT. This gives the protein CASSSPRGGGTDTQYF.

This clonotype was counted only a few times. This rearrangement joins TRBV27 to TRBJ1-2; TRBD1 matches at 7 bases. CDR1 and CDR2 (germline): MNHEY, SMNVEV (reference sequence). CDR3 length: 16 residues. The ends lost 4 bases at V and 4 bases at J; junction bases unmatched: 12. CDR3 sequence: CASSSSPGQPSYGYTF. CDR3 sequence (DNA): TGTGCCAGCAGTTCCTCTCCGGGACAGCCGAGCTATGGCTACACCTTC.

This clonotype turned up a few times. This chain connects TRBV16 to TRBJ2-7, with TRBD1 matching 8 bases. The V gene's germline CDR1 is KGHSY and CDR2 FQNENV. Unmatched junction bases numbered 14, after V lost 4 bases and J lost 9 bases. The CDR3 covers 15 residues. The DNA for the CDR3 is TGTGCCAGCAGCCGACCCGGGACAGGTCTACGAGGGCAGTACTTC. Translated: CASSRPGTGLRGQYF.

The chain employs TRBV3-1 and TRBJ2-1, with a tentative D call TRBD1 (5 bases). CDR1 LGHDT and CDR2 YNNKEL come from the germline V gene (reference sequence). The CDR3 totals 16 residues. Trimming cost V 6 bases and J 5 bases, with 20 bases left between them. The CDR3 here is CASRRGPGPPDNEQFF. The CDR3 nucleotides are TGTGCCAGCAGACGCGGACCAGGGCCACCGGACAATGAGCAGTTCTTC.

V and J are TRBV4-2 and TRBJ2-1; 8 bases are a match to TRBD2. Germline CDR1 is LGHNA and CDR2 is YNFKEQ. With V trimmed by 0 bases and J by 2 bases, 3 bases remained unmatched. This CDR3 contains 16 residues. This chain's CDR3 is CASSQDPRGAYNEQFF. As DNA, the CDR3 is TGTGCCAGCAGCCAAGATCCGCGGGGGGCCTACAATGAGCAGTTCTTC.

This clonotype was detected a few times. The chain employs TRBV5-1 and TRBJ2-3, with 8 nucleotides matching TRBD1. Looked up from germline, CDR1 is SGHRS and CDR2 is YFSETQ. The CDR3 covers 14 residues. The V segment lost 4 bases and the J segment 5 bases; nucleotides outside the gene matches: 6. The CDR3 sequence: CASSTDRAKDTQYF. In DNA form, the CDR3 reads TGCGCCAGCAGCACGGACAGGGCCAAAGATACGCAGTATTTT. The full variable domain, completed using reference TRBV5-1 and TRBJ2-3, is KAGVTQTPRYLIKTRGQQVTLSCSPISGHRSVSWYQQTPGQGLQFLFEYFSETQRNKGNFPGRFSGRQFSNSRSEMNVSTLELGDSALYLCASSTDRAKDTQYFGPGTRLTVL.

The rearrangement links TRBV5-1 to TRBJ2-5; D is possibly TRBD1 or TRBD2 (5 bases each). The germline V and J ends were trimmed by 1 base and 5 bases, with 21 bases remaining between them. The CDR3 runs 17 residues. Germline-derived CDR1 and CDR2 are SGHRS and YFSETQ. CDR3 residues: CASSLYTGLPRDETQYF. As DNA, the CDR3 is TGCGCCAGCAGCTTGTATACAGGACTCCCGCGAGACGAGACCCAGTACTTC.

The rearrangement links TRBV3-1 to TRBJ2-1, with 7 bases matching TRBD1. The ends lost 3 bases at V and 5 bases at J; junction bases unmatched: 7. CDR1 LGHDT and CDR2 YNNKEL come from the germline V gene (reference sequence). The CDR3 consists of 15 residues. The CDR3, as DNA: TGTGCCAGCAGCCAGGAGACAGGGCAACACAATGAGCAGTTCTTC. Translating gives CASSQETGQHNEQFF.

This clonotype came up a few times. This sequence joins TRBV6-2 or TRBV6-3 and TRBJ2-3; 7 positions agree with TRBD2. CDR1 and CDR2 (germline): MNHEY, SVGEGT. Trimming at V came to 6 bases and at J to 1 base, leaving 7 bases not matched to a gene. The CDR3 totals 15 residues. CDR3 DNA sequence: TGTGCCAGCAGCCTACTAGCGTTCGGCACAGATACGCAGTATTTT. Encoded protein: CASSLLAFGTDTQYF.

This clonotype was counted ten times or more. The genes are TRBV10-3 and TRBJ2-6; D may correspond to TRBD1 or TRBD2 (5 bases each). The germline gives CDR1 ENHRY, CDR2 SYGVKD. The CDR3 extends over 18 amino acids. Trimming took off 4 bases at V and 0 bases at J, with 16 bases between the two ends. The CDR3 spells CAISATGTDASGANVLTF. CDR3 DNA sequence: TGTGCCATCAGTGCCACCGGGACCGACGCCTCTGGGGCCAACGTCCTGACTTTC.

This clonotype occurred a few times. The V gene is TRBV28, the J gene TRBJ2-5, with 7 bases that match TRBD1. There are 15 residues in the CDR3. Trimming at V came to 6 bases and at J to 5 bases, leaving 12 bases not matched to a gene. Germline V gene sequence: CDR1 MDHEN, CDR2 SYDVKM. The CDR3 reads CASREGTETMETQYF. CDR3 nucleotides: TGTGCCAGCAGGGAAGGGACAGAGACGATGGAGACCCAGTACTTC.

In its sample, this clonotype was seen a few times. The CDR3 loop is CASSQDRSSYNEQFF. Here the CDR3 DNA reads TGCGCCAGCAGCCAGGACAGGAGCTCCTACAATGAGCAGTTCTTC. V and J are TRBV4-3 and TRBJ2-1, with TRBD1 matching over 7 bases. The J segment lost 0 bases and the V segment lost 3 bases, leaving 2 bases of the junction unmatched. CDR1 and CDR2 (germline): LGHNA, YSLEER. This CDR3 is 15 amino acids long.

The CDR3 DNA follows: TGTGCCAGCAGTCCGCCCGGAGCCTACAATGAGCAGTTCTTC. Translation gives CASSPPGAYNEQFF. The chain carries TRBV12-3 or TRBV12-4 and TRBJ2-1, with D unresolved. The CDR3 loop spans 14 amino acids. The ends were cut back, 5 bases at V and 2 bases at J, with 10 bases in the middle.

This clonotype showed up many times. The V and J genes are TRBV4-1 and TRBJ2-3, with D unresolved. The CDR3 covers 14 residues. Looked up from germline, CDR1 is MGHRA and CDR2 is YSYEKL. V lost 0 bases and J 5 bases, leaving 9 bases between the germline ends. CDR3 protein: CASSQDTSEDTQYF. The DNA of the CDR3 is TGCGCCAGCAGCCAAGATACATCAGAAGATACGCAGTATTTT.

This rearrangement joins TRBV5-1 to TRBJ2-5; 7 nucleotides align to TRBD2. Germline V lookup: CDR1 SGHRS, CDR2 YFSETQ. This CDR3 comprises 14 residues. J was trimmed by 1 base and V by 3 bases; bases with no gene match: 3. CDR3 region: CASSSRGVQETQYF. The CDR3 DNA follows: TGCGCCAGCAGCTCCCGGGGGGTCCAAGAGACCCAGTACTTC.

Only a few counts were recorded for this clonotype. This chain uses TRBV10-2 with TRBJ2-6, with 9 bases identical to TRBD1. From germline, CDR1 is WSHSY and CDR2 SAAADI. This CDR3 has 16 residues. V shed 7 bases and J 0 bases; nucleotides not matched to a gene: 4. CDR3 amino acids: CASTGQGFSGANVLTF. In nucleotides, the CDR3 is TGCGCCAGCACGGGACAGGGATTCTCTGGGGCCAACGTCCTGACTTTC.

The chain carries TRBV11-2 and TRBJ1-5; D unclear. Germline CDR1 is SGHAT and CDR2 is FQNNGV. This CDR3 spans 17 amino acids. Trimming shortened V by 2 bases and J by 11 bases, and 25 bases separated the two germline ends. The CDR3 bases are TGTGCCAGCAGCTTAAGGTTACGGCAGTCACTTATCAGGACCCAGCATTTT. This codes for CASSLRLRQSLIRTQHF. Combining the CDR3 with reference TRBV11-2 and TRBJ1-5 gives the whole variable domain EAGVAQSPRYKIIEKRQSVAFWCNPISGHATLYWYQQILGQGPKLLIQFQNNGVVDDSQLPKDRFSAERLKGVDSTLKIQPAKLEDSAVYLCASSLRLRQSLIRTQHFGDGTRLSIL.